Listed below are T cell receptor beta chains from one sample, sequenced in a study of blood T cell repertoires in COVID-19. The method was immunoSEQ multiplex PCR; TCRdb's version includes in-frame clones alone and lacks a portion of them. The sample has 350,000 to 450,000 clones; roughly 85% are singletons. Sequenced input: peripheral blood. The receptors derive from a woman aged 18-29 years with acute or convalescent COVID-19. CDR3s include the opening cysteine and the closing phenylalanine or tryptophan. D genes are given only for firm matches. Clone size, where shown, is once, few, many, or a class for clones that have expanded.

j_call,v_call,cdr3_length,clone_size,d_call,cdr3_aa,cdr3_nt
TRBJ1-3,TRBV30,14,few,TRBD1,CAWSPGQAKNTIYF,TGTGCCTGGAGTCCGGGACAGGCTAAAAACACCATATATTTT
TRBJ2-3,TRBV5-1,16,-,TRBD2,CASSLAGGLRRDTQYF,TGCGCCAGCAGCTTGGCGGGGGGTCTGCGGAGAGATACGCAGTATTTT
TRBJ1-2,TRBV6-1,15,once,TRBD1,CASSEAIGGYSGYTF,TGTGCCAGCAGTGAAGCGATAGGGGGCTATAGTGGCTACACCTTC
TRBJ2-7,TRBV28,16,few,-,CASSSLASATPYEQYF,TGTGCCAGCAGTTCCCTAGCTAGCGCCACTCCCTACGAGCAGTACTTC
TRBJ1-1,TRBV19,13,-,-,CASSISDSSRAFF,TGTGCCAGTAGTATCTCCGACAGTTCTCGGGCTTTCTTT
TRBJ2-2,TRBV5-1,14,-,-,CASSFQGQGGELFF,TGCGCCAGCAGCTTTCAGGGGCAGGGCGGGGAGCTGTTTTTT
TRBJ2-5,TRBV11-2,15,-,-,CASSSYDRNQETQYF,TGTGCCAGCAGCTCATATGACAGGAACCAAGAGACCCAGTACTTC
TRBJ2-7,TRBV19,16,once,TRBD2,CASSNSPASGIHEQYF,TGTGCCAGTAGTAATAGTCCGGCTAGCGGTATCCACGAGCAGTACTTC
TRBJ1-3,TRBV29-1,14,once,-,CSVDPGGEGNTIYF,TGCAGCGTTGACCCTGGCGGGGAAGGAAACACCATATATTTT
TRBJ1-1,TRBV12-3/TRBV12-4,13,-,-,CASSEDFRTEAFF,TGTGCCAGCAGCGAGGACTTCCGAACTGAAGCTTTCTTT
TRBJ1-2,TRBV2,15,-,-,CASSYTGSSDGGYTF,TGTGCCAGCAGTTATACAGGGAGCAGCGACGGTGGCTACACCTTC
TRBJ1-1,TRBV7-9,14,-,TRBD1,CASSTPEGTGKAFF,TGTGCCAGCAGCACACCAGAGGGGACAGGTAAAGCTTTCTTT
TRBJ1-1,TRBV7-2,16,-,-,CASSLSQGPMNTEAFF,TGTGCCAGCAGCTTAAGCCAGGGGCCTATGAACACTGAAGCTTTCTTT
TRBJ2-7,TRBV9,16,-,TRBD2,CASSASGTSGYYEQYF,TGTGCCAGCAGCGCCTCCGGGACTAGCGGCTACTACGAGCAGTACTTC
TRBJ1-4,TRBV5-1,16,-,-,CASSLSDGVLNEKLFF,TGCGCCAGCAGCTTGTCTGACGGGGTCCTTAATGAAAAACTGTTTTTT
TRBJ2-7,TRBV18,14,-,TRBD1,CASSRGTGNNEQYF,TGTGCCAGCTCACGAGGGACAGGGAACAACGAGCAGTACTTC
TRBJ2-5,TRBV9,15,-,TRBD1,CASSKRQGGEETQYF,TGTGCCAGCAGCAAGCGACAGGGGGGCGAAGAGACCCAGTACTTC
TRBJ1-2,TRBV6-5,15,-,TRBD1,CASSYRTGGIWGYTF,TGTGCCAGCAGTTACCGGACAGGGGGCATCTGGGGCTACACCTTC
TRBJ2-3,TRBV13,16,-,TRBD2,CASSPRTSGNSDTQYF,TGTGCCAGCAGCCCCCGGACTAGCGGGAATTCAGATACGCAGTATTTT
TRBJ1-5,TRBV6-1,13,-,TRBD1,CASNIQGNQPQHF,TGTGCCAGCAATATACAGGGGAATCAGCCCCAGCATTTT
TRBJ2-7,TRBV5-6,11,-,-,CASSLAGEQYF,TGTGCCAGCAGCTTGGCCGGTGAGCAGTACTTC
TRBJ2-7,TRBV24-1,16,-,TRBD1,CATSETPGQGSYEQYF,TGTGCCACCAGTGAGACCCCGGGACAGGGGTCCTACGAGCAGTACTTC
TRBJ2-1,TRBV13,14,-,TRBD2,CASSRSGTYNEQFF,TGTGCCAGCAGCCGTAGCGGGACCTACAATGAGCAGTTCTTC
TRBJ1-1,TRBV20-1,15,once,-,CSASSGGAETAEAFF,TGCAGTGCTAGTTCGGGTGGGGCCGAAACGGCGGAAGCTTTCTTT
TRBJ1-4,TRBV19,15,few,TRBD1,CASSSTGALEEKLFF,TGTGCCAGTAGTTCGACAGGGGCTCTAGAAGAAAAACTGTTTTTT
TRBJ1-5,TRBV7-9,13,-,TRBD1,CASSSQGSQPQHF,TGTGCCAGCAGCTCACAGGGGTCGCAGCCCCAGCATTTT
TRBJ1-2,TRBV2,14,-,-,CASSRQEMGYGYTF,TGTGCCAGCAGCCGACAGGAGATGGGCTATGGCTACACCTTC
TRBJ1-1,TRBV4-1,13,-,-,CASSRGGNTEAFF,TGCGCCAGCAGCCGCGGGGGGAACACTGAAGCTTTCTTT
TRBJ1-1,TRBV29-1,14,few,TRBD1,CSVHTAGGNTEAFF,TGCAGCGTCCATACGGCAGGGGGAAACACTGAAGCTTTCTTT
TRBJ2-7,TRBV3-1/TRBV3-2,14,-,-,CASSQDVREYEQYF,TGTGCCAGCAGCCAAGATGTCCGAGAATACGAGCAGTACTTC
TRBJ2-2,TRBV7-9,16,-,TRBD2,CASSPSSGLAVGELFF,TGTGCCAGCAGCCCCTCAAGCGGGCTAGCGGTCGGGGAGCTGTTTTTT
TRBJ2-1,TRBV19,14,-,TRBD1,CASSRDSGYNEQFF,TGTGCCAGTAGTCGGGACAGCGGCTACAATGAGCAGTTCTTC
TRBJ2-7,TRBV24-1,12,-,-,CATSDEQQSLYF,TGTGCCACCAGTGATGAGCAACAGTCCCTGTACTTC
TRBJ1-2,TRBV2,14,few,TRBD1,CASSDGQGAYGYTF,TGTGCCAGCAGTGATGGACAGGGGGCTTATGGCTACACCTTC
TRBJ2-4,TRBV28,15,-,-,CASSSPELAKNIQYF,TGTGCCAGCAGTTCCCCGGAGTTAGCCAAAAACATTCAGTACTTC
TRBJ2-5,TRBV6-4,15,few,-,CASSEGSESGETQYF,TGTGCCAGCAGTGAAGGGAGTGAGAGCGGGGAGACCCAGTACTTC
TRBJ1-2,TRBV5-6,16,-,-,CASSLVSMHRERGYTF,TGTGCCAGCAGCTTGGTCTCGATGCACAGGGAAAGGGGCTACACCTTC
TRBJ2-3,TRBV18,15,-,-,CASSLGLQGTDTQYF,TGTGCCAGCTCACTGGGCCTACAGGGCACAGATACGCAGTATTTT
TRBJ2-3,TRBV11-2,16,-,TRBD1,CASSFRDRGLSDTQYF,TGTGCCAGCAGCTTTAGGGACAGGGGGCTGTCTGATACGCAGTATTTT
TRBJ1-1,TRBV9,12,-,-,CASSSLSAEAFF,TGTGCCAGCAGTAGTTTGTCTGCTGAAGCTTTCTTT
TRBJ2-5,TRBV6-2/TRBV6-3,15,few,TRBD1,CASSPRQGMQETQYF,TGTGCCAGCAGCCCTCGACAGGGGATGCAAGAGACCCAGTACTTC
TRBJ1-5,TRBV9,13,once,-,CASSAGQNQPQHF,TGTGCCAGCAGCGCCGGACAGAACCAGCCCCAGCATTTT
TRBJ1-6,TRBV5-1,15,few,TRBD1,CASSRGQGGDSPLHF,TGCGCCAGCAGCCGAGGACAGGGAGGAGATTCACCCCTCCACTTT
TRBJ1-1,TRBV2,11,-,-,CASSEGIEAFF,TGTGCCAGCAGTGAGGGCATTGAAGCTTTCTTT
TRBJ1-2,TRBV18,15,once,TRBD1,CASPGGGTEEGGYTF,TGTGCCAGCCCCGGTGGTGGGACAGAAGAGGGTGGCTACACCTTC
TRBJ2-7,TRBV19,14,-,-,CASRRTVGAYEQYF,TGTGCCAGTAGGAGGACAGTGGGGGCCTACGAGCAGTACTTC
TRBJ2-6,TRBV5-1,20,-,TRBD1,CASSPEGLGQGASGANVLTF,TGCGCCAGCAGCCCCGAGGGCCTTGGACAGGGGGCTTCTGGGGCCAACGTCCTGACTTTC
TRBJ2-3,TRBV10-1,16,-,TRBD1,CASSEPGTGVTDTQYF,TGCGCCAGCAGTGAACCGGGGACAGGCGTGACAGATACGCAGTATTTT
TRBJ2-7,TRBV3-1/TRBV3-2,15,-,TRBD1,CASSLNDRAGYEQYF,TGTGCCAGCAGCCTAAACGACAGGGCGGGCTACGAGCAGTACTTC
TRBJ1-1,TRBV5-1,14,-,-,CASSISRVDTEAFF,TGCGCCAGCAGCATAAGCAGGGTTGACACTGAAGCTTTCTTT
TRBJ1-2,TRBV5-1,17,-,-,CASSLAPDGKAYYGYTF,TGCGCCAGCAGCTTGGCCCCGGACGGGAAGGCCTACTATGGCTACACCTTC
TRBJ2-7,TRBV6-1,13,-,-,CASSEKRTYEQYF,TGTGCCAGCAGTGAAAAGCGGACCTACGAGCAGTACTTC
TRBJ1-5,TRBV18,15,-,-,CASSPRMGRNQPQHF,TGTGCCAGCTCACCAAGAATGGGGAGGAATCAGCCCCAGCATTTT
TRBJ1-4,TRBV9,14,-,-,CASSPGTAGEKLFF,TGTGCCAGCAGCCCTGGGACTGCTGGGGAAAAACTGTTTTTT
TRBJ1-2,TRBV28,14,once,-,CAIDGSSVGYGYTF,TGTGCCATCGACGGGTCTTCGGTGGGCTATGGCTACACCTTC
TRBJ1-2,TRBV24-1,15,-,TRBD1,CATSDSTGTGHGYTF,TGTGCCACCAGTGACTCTACCGGGACAGGGCATGGCTACACCTTC
TRBJ2-2,TRBV24-1,16,-,TRBD1,CATSDNGQGYTGELFF,TGTGCCACCAGTGATAACGGACAGGGGTACACCGGGGAGCTGTTTTTT
TRBJ2-7,TRBV7-8,14,few,-,CASSSRTATYEQYF,TGTGCCAGCAGCTCTCGGACAGCAACCTACGAGCAGTACTTC
TRBJ2-7,TRBV27,15,few,TRBD2,CASSLSLAGDNEQYF,TGTGCCAGCAGTTTATCGCTAGCGGGAGACAACGAGCAGTACTTC